Following are 19 T cell receptor beta chains from one sample sequenced in a study of blood T cell repertoires in COVID-19. Clones were read by immunoSEQ multiplex PCR, and TCRdb kept only the in-frame ones, dropping some. The sample lists fewer than 15,000 clones, over 75% occurring once. The sequenced sample consisted of peripheral blood. The receptors originated from a man older than 75 with acute or convalescent COVID-19.

The gene calls are TRBV5-5 and TRBJ1-2; D not certain. The germline V gene encodes CDR1 SGHKS and CDR2 YYEKEE (reference sequence). The CDR3 is 14 amino acids. Trimming removed 0 bases from V and 9 bases from J, with 15 bases in between. In DNA, the CDR3 is TGTGCCAGCAGCTTGGTCAGCGAGATGGTCAGCTACACCTTC. This encodes CASSLVSEMVSYTF.

The V call is TRBV5-1, the J call TRBJ2-7, with 7 bases identical to TRBD2. V dropped 0 bases and J dropped 3; count of bases not matched to a gene: 0. The CDR3 contains 13 residues. Germline assignment: CDR1 SGHRS and CDR2 YFSETQ. CDR3 protein: CASSLERDYEQYF. The CDR3 DNA is TGCGCCAGCAGCTTGGAGCGGGACTACGAGCAGTACTTC. The full variable domain, with the rest looked up from reference TRBV5-1 and TRBJ2-7, is KAGVTQTPRYLIKTRGQQVTLSCSPISGHRSVSWYQQTPGQGLQFLFEYFSETQRNKGNFPGRFSGRQFSNSRSEMNVSTLELGDSALYLCASSLERDYEQYFGPGTRLTVT.

This chain joins TRBV7-2 and TRBJ2-3, with 11 bases aligning to TRBD2. Germline V gives CDR1 SGHTA, CDR2 FQGNSA. This CDR3 comprises 16 residues. Trimming took 2 bases from V and 7 from J; bases not matched to a gene: 8. The CDR3 DNA follows: TGTGCCAGCAGCTTATCTACTAGCGGGGGTGGGAATACGCAGTATTTT. Protein product: CASSLSTSGGGNTQYF.

This rearrangement joins TRBV5-8 to TRBJ2-7; D is perhaps TRBD2 (6 bases). Germline lookup yields CDR1 SGHTS and CDR2 YDEGEE. The germline V and J ends were trimmed by 10 bases and 7 bases, with 24 bases remaining between them. This CDR3 is 14 amino acids long. The CDR3 is CACIRGGTPPEQYF. The CDR3 DNA follows: TGTGCCTGCATCCGAGGTGGGACTCCTCCGGAGCAGTACTTC.

The gene calls are TRBV6-2 or TRBV6-3 and TRBJ1-2, with a tentative D call TRBD1 (5 bases). The germline V gene has CDR1 MNHEY and CDR2 SVGEGT. The length of the CDR3 is 14 residues. V dropped 5 bases and J dropped 1 base, with 11 bases sitting between them. As DNA, the CDR3 is TGTGCCAGCAGTCAACGACAGATTAACTATGGCTACACCTTC. Translating gives CASSQRQINYGYTF.

This chain uses TRBV29-1 with TRBJ1-1, with TRBD1 as a possible D gene (6 bases). Per the germline V gene, CDR1 is SQVTM and CDR2 is ANQGSEA. Trimming stripped 7 bases from V and 5 bases from J, with 14 bases between. The CDR3 loop spans 12 amino acids. The DNA of the CDR3 is TGCAGCGCCACTGGACAGCAGACTGAAGCTTTCTTT. Encoded protein: CSATGQQTEAFF.

V usage is TRBV9 and J usage is TRBJ2-3; TRBD2 aligns across 9 bases. Germline V gene data show CDR1 as SGDLS and CDR2 as YYNGEE. CDR3 length: 15 amino acids. J gave up 0 bases and V 2 bases, and 1 base lay outside the gene matches. DNA of the CDR3: TGTGCCAGCAGCGTTACTAGCGGGAGCACAGATACGCAGTATTTT. It translates to CASSVTSGSTDTQYF.

The rearrangement joins TRBV14 to TRBJ2-1, with 14 nucleotides matching TRBD2. The germline CDR1 and CDR2 sequences are SGHDN and FVKESK. Trimming at V came to 4 bases and at J to 9 bases, leaving 8 bases not matched to a gene. The CDR3 runs to 16 residues. CDR3 residues: CASSPQTSGGAPEQFF. CDR3 bases: TGTGCCAGCAGCCCCCAGACTAGCGGGGGGGCTCCTGAGCAGTTCTTC.

This chain joins TRBV9 and TRBJ2-7; the match to TRBD1 covers 9 bases. Germline CDR1 is SGDLS and CDR2 is YYNGEE. The CDR3 totals 15 residues. V lost 5 bases, J lost 4 bases, and 10 bases stayed unmatched. The CDR3 region has the DNA TGTGCCAGCAGTCGGGACAGGGTCGGTCCTTACGAGCAGTACTTC. This sequence encodes CASSRDRVGPYEQYF.

Here the CDR3 DNA reads TGTGCCAGCAGGGAATCGGGGGGGACCACAGATACGCAGTATTTT. It yields the protein CASRESGGTTDTQYF. The rearrangement links TRBV28 to TRBJ2-3, with 8 positions matching TRBD2. In germline, CDR1 is MDHEN, CDR2 SYDVKM. CDR3 length: 15 residues. V was pared by 6 bases and J by 2 bases, with 7 bases of the junction left unmatched.

The V call is TRBV9, the J call TRBJ1-1, with D unresolved. The germline V gene has CDR1 SGDLS and CDR2 YYNGEE. The CDR3 runs to 12 residues. Trimming removed 3 bases from V and 4 bases from J, with 7 bases in between. CDR3 bases: TGTGCCAGCAGCGCCCTCGGCACTGAAGCTTTCTTT. Translation: CASSALGTEAFF.

The genes are TRBV5-1 and TRBJ1-1; D is possibly TRBD1 (6 bases). The CDR3 covers 16 residues. Germline V CDR1 and CDR2: SGHRS, YFSETQ. Trimming stripped 4 bases from V and 1 base from J, with 17 bases between. CDR3 sequence (DNA): TGCGCCAGCAGCCCTAGGGGGGGACGGACGAACACTGAAGCTTTCTTT. Amino acid sequence: CASSPRGGRTNTEAFF.

The V gene is TRBV3-1 (or the pseudogene TRBV3-2), the J gene TRBJ1-3; D is undetermined. This CDR3 spans 13 amino acids. The V gene's germline CDR1 is LGHDT and CDR2 YNNKEL (reference sequence). With 5 bases removed from V and 4 bases from J, the gap between germline ends came to 9 bases. CDR3 residues: CASSEVSGNTIYF. The CDR3 DNA follows: TGTGCCAGCAGCGAGGTATCCGGAAACACCATATATTTT.

The chain recombines TRBV6-1 with TRBJ1-1; no firm D call. Germline CDR1 MNHNS, CDR2 SASEGT. The CDR3 covers 13 residues. V lost 2 bases, J lost 0 bases, and 4 bases lay in between. The CDR3 DNA sequence: TGTGCCAGCAGTGAATTCGTGAACACTGAAGCTTTCTTT. The encoded protein is CASSEFVNTEAFF.

The chain recombines TRBV4-1 with TRBJ1-2; 9 bases align to TRBD1. The V gene end was trimmed by 0 bases and the J gene end by 8 bases; junction bases not matched to a gene: 7. Germline CDR1 and CDR2: MGHRA and YSYEKL. This CDR3 has 15 amino acids. The CDR3 loop is CASSQDEQGAKGYTF. CDR3 coding DNA: TGCGCCAGCAGCCAAGATGAACAGGGGGCGAAAGGCTACACCTTC.

V is TRBV4-3 and J is TRBJ1-3, with D uncertain. The CDR3 spans 15 residues. Germline V gene sequence: CDR1 LGHNA, CDR2 YSLEER. Trimming removed 0 bases at V and 0 bases at J, with 6 bases between. This CDR3 reads CASSQDRGSGNTIYF. Here the CDR3 DNA reads TGCGCCAGCAGCCAAGACCGGGGCTCTGGAAACACCATATATTTT.

The V call is TRBV2, the J call TRBJ2-1, with 10 bases that match TRBD1. Germline V CDR1 and CDR2: SNHLY, FYNNEI. The CDR3 runs to 15 residues. V gave up 4 bases and J gave up 3 bases; unmatched junction bases: 3. Here the CDR3 DNA reads TGTGCCAGCAGTGTCCGGGACAGGGGCTACAATGAGCAGTTCTTC. Translating it yields CASSVRDRGYNEQFF.

The chain combines TRBV7-9 with TRBJ1-1; D gene uncertain. The CDR3 is 14 amino acids. Trimming removed 8 bases from V and 1 base from J, with 14 bases in between. Germline V CDR1 and CDR2: SEHNR, FQNEAQ (reference sequence). DNA for the CDR3: TGTGCCAGCGGAGGGATCTCTTCGAACACTGAAGCTTTCTTT. Its translation: CASGGISSNTEAFF.

This chain's CDR3 is CASSLQSGGLSYNEQFF. For the CDR3, the DNA is TGTGCCAGCAGCTTACAGTCAGGGGGTCTCTCCTACAATGAGCAGTTCTTC. This sequence joins TRBV7-6 and TRBJ2-1, with 7 bases fitting TRBD1. CDR1 is SGHVS, CDR2 FNYEAQ, per germline. The junction had 7 bases not matched to a gene; V was cut back by 2 bases and J by 0 bases. The CDR3 runs to 17 residues. Full variable domain (missing parts from reference TRBV7-6 and TRBJ2-1): GAGVSQSPRYKVTKRGQDVALRCDPISGHVSLYWYRQALGQGPEFLTYFNYEAQQDKSGLPNDRFSAERPEGSISTLTIQRTEQRDSAMYRCASSLQSGGLSYNEQFFGPGTRLTVL.